The sequence of this T cell receptor (beta chain) was determined in a study of blood T cells in healthy people across ages. At the level of the study: Capture via template switching afforded approximately one barcoded beta molecule per two T cells.

The sample holds one count of this clonotype. Combining a sample-barcoded 5' primer with a J-beta primer mix, a second PCR ran for roughly 7 to 12 cycles. A template-switch adaptor containing 12 random nucleotides labeled each cDNA molecule. TCRdb redid the calling of the 5' RACE reads with MiXCR, one entry per CDR3 protein. Of fewer than 2 million distinct CDR3 sequences in the sample, about two fifths were seen once. From germline, CDR1 is MNHNY and CDR2 SVGAGI (reference sequence). The length of the CDR3 is 15 residues. V gave up 4 bases and J gave up 3 bases; unmatched junction bases: 6. J is TRBJ1-5 and V is TRBV6-6; 7 bases align to TRBD1. What was sequenced was blood. This receptor was taken from a human donor in good health. CDR3 residues: CASSSFGQANQPQHF. The CDR3 region has the DNA TGTGCCAGCAGTTCCTTCGGACAGGCCAATCAGCCCCAGCATTTT.